The clone carrying this T cell receptor beta chain was observed once. Its antigen is not known. This sample is part of a study of CD8+CD57+ T cells in acquired aplastic anemia. About the study: Yields of DNA that came from sorted CD4+ and CD8+ cells averaged about 3 ug.

TCR beta VDJ and CDR3 profiles were obtained from a genomic DNA template. TCRdb processed the reads anew with MiXCR; each CDR3 protein has one entry. The sample holds roughly 170,000 distinct CDR3 sequences, under 75% seen once. Study-wide results and limits: Both patients and controls carried the same twenty-nine CD8+ CDR3 sequences.

Germline lookup yields CDR1 SEHNR and CDR2 FQNEAQ (reference sequence). Trimming at V came to 2 bases and at J to 8 bases, leaving 2 bases not matched to a gene. The CDR3 loop spans 12 amino acids. This sequence was found in a human donor in good health. The chain recombines TRBV7-9 with TRBJ1-2; 7 bases map to TRBD1. Sequencing was done on a sample of sorted CD4+, CD8+, or CD8+CD57+ T cells (not recorded which) from PBMCs. Here the CDR3 DNA reads TGTGCCAGCAGCTTACAGGGGGGAGGCTACACCTTC. As protein: CASSLQGGGYTF.